These 11 T cell receptor beta chains were sequenced from one sample in a study of cytomegalovirus exposure and HLA in healthy donors. This table comes from immunoSEQ multiplex PCR, and its TCRdb copy is limited to in-frame clones, with some not included. Altogether 170,000 or so clones are present, around 82% being singletons, with the ten largest covering around 2.8%. Sample: PBMCs. These receptors all stem from a woman between 18 and 29 years old in good health and CMV-seropositive.

The chain is built from TRBV13 and TRBJ2-3; a possible D gene is TRBD2 (6 bases). CDR1 is PRHDT, CDR2 FYEKMQ, per germline (reference sequence). The CDR3 runs to 17 residues. The germline V and J ends were trimmed by 0 bases and 3 bases, with 16 bases remaining between them. The CDR3 nucleotides read TGTGCCAGCAGCTTAGGTCCCGAGGAGGGGTATACAGATACGCAGTATTTT. Its translation: CASSLGPEEGYTDTQYF. Using reference TRBV13 and TRBJ2-3 for the parts outside the CDR3, the full variable domain is AAGVIQSPRHLIKEKRETATLKCYPIPRHDTVYWYQQGPGQDPQFLISFYEKMQSDKGSIPDRFSAQQFSDYHSELNMSSLELGDSALYFCASSLGPEEGYTDTQYFGPGTRLTVL.

This clone was seen only once. The chain uses TRBV18 and TRBJ2-6; 9 nucleotides align to TRBD1. CDR1 is KGHSH and CDR2 is LQKENI in the germline V gene. The CDR3 totals 15 residues. V shed 3 bases, J shed 4 bases, and the junction held 1 base outside the gene matches. The CDR3 nucleotides are TGTGCCAGCTCACCGGGACAGGGCGGGGCCAACGTCCTGACTTTC. This sequence encodes CASSPGQGGANVLTF.

CDR3 nucleotide sequence: TGTGCCAGCTCCCCCGGGACAGGGGGAGTTAGCAATCAGCCCCAGCATTTT. Translation gives CASSPGTGGVSNQPQHF. This chain links TRBV18 with TRBJ1-5, with 11 bases identical to TRBD1. This CDR3 contains 17 residues. Germline CDR1 KGHSH, CDR2 LQKENI. With 6 bases clipped from V and 0 bases from J, the junction kept 7 bases outside the gene matches.

This clone was picked up one time. The rearrangement joins TRBV5-1 to TRBJ2-7; no definite D call. CDR1 and CDR2 from the germline V gene are SGHRS and YFSETQ. Trimming pared 4 bases from V and 3 bases from J, leaving 14 bases between. This CDR3 has 14 residues. DNA for the CDR3: TGCGCCAGCAGCGAAAAAGGTGGAGACTACGAGCAGTACTTC. It yields the protein CASSEKGGDYEQYF.

This chain links TRBV10-3 with TRBJ2-1, with TRBD2 identical over 14 bases. Germline V gene sequence: CDR1 ENHRY, CDR2 SYGVKD. V shed 7 bases, J shed 10 bases, and the junction held 6 bases outside the gene matches. The CDR3 covers 14 residues. The CDR3 DNA sequence: TGTGCCATCAATCGACTAGCGGGGGGGCGGGAGCAGTTCTTC. Translation: CAINRLAGGREQFF.

V gene TRBV7-3 combines with J gene TRBJ2-1, with 9 bases aligning to TRBD1. CDR3 length: 15 residues. V lost 5 bases and J lost 6; bases outside the gene matches: 8. Germline CDR1 and CDR2: SGHTA and FQGTGA. The CDR3 is CASSPQGALSNEQFF. CDR3 DNA sequence: TGTGCCAGCAGCCCACAGGGGGCGCTCTCCAATGAGCAGTTCTTC.

The rearrangement links TRBV29-1 to TRBJ2-3, with D tentatively TRBD1 (6 bases). In germline, CDR1 is SQVTM, CDR2 ANQGSEA. V was pared by 3 bases and J by 6 bases, with 16 bases between. There are 14 residues in the CDR3. The CDR3 is CSVESSQGIDTQYF. DNA for the CDR3: TGCAGCGTTGAGTCTTCACAGGGCATTGATACGCAGTATTTT.

The gene calls are TRBV2 and TRBJ2-2, with D possibly TRBD1 on 5 matching bases. Per germline, CDR1 SNHLY and CDR2 FYNNEI. The V and J ends lost 7 bases and 5 bases respectively, with 11 bases between them. The CDR3 sequence is 13 residues long. The DNA of the CDR3 is TGTGCCAGCAAAGAACAGGCGACCGGGGAGCTGTTTTTT. It codes for CASKEQATGELFF.

The chain recombines TRBV6-1 with TRBJ1-2; unclear D gene. Trimming shortened V by 3 bases and J by 8 bases, and 16 bases separated the two germline ends. There are 14 residues in the CDR3. Germline V gives CDR1 MNHNS, CDR2 SASEGT. CDR3 residues: CASSDVEGVGGYTF. The DNA of the CDR3 is TGTGCCAGCAGTGACGTTGAGGGAGTAGGCGGCTACACCTTC.

The chain links TRBV10-2 to TRBJ1-6; no clear D gene. Germline V CDR1 and CDR2: WSHSY, SAAADI. This CDR3 is built from 16 residues. Trimming removed 6 bases from V and 7 bases from J, with 19 bases in between. The CDR3, as DNA: TGCGCCAGCAGCGACCCGGCCTCGGGTGGAAATTCACCCCTCCACTTT. Translating gives CASSDPASGGNSPLHF.

The genes are TRBV19 and TRBJ1-5, with 11 bases identical to TRBD1. CDR1 is LNHDA and CDR2 is SQIVND in the germline V gene (reference sequence). The J segment lost 7 bases and the V segment lost 7 bases, leaving 6 bases of the junction unmatched. The CDR3 has 14 residues. Here the CDR3 reads CASTPGTGGQPQHF. CDR3 in DNA: TGTGCCAGTACCCCCGGGACAGGGGGACAGCCCCAGCATTTT.